This T cell receptor beta chain was captured by sequencing in a study of blood T cell repertoires in COVID-19. From germline, CDR1 is MDHEN and CDR2 SYDVKM. The CDR3 consists of 15 residues. The trim removed 5 bases at V and 4 bases at J, leaving 9 bases unmatched. Sequencing was performed with immunoSEQ multiplex PCR; in TCRdb, only in-frame clones are kept and a portion is missing. The table includes about 160,000 clones, 80% to 95% detected once. Seattle patient enrollment occurred during active infection, with longitudinal follow-up thereafter. The chain uses TRBV28 and TRBJ2-7, with 9 bases identical to TRBD2. This TCR was sampled from a man aged 25-45 years with COVID-19, enrolled during active disease. Sequences were obtained from peripheral blood. CDR3 bases: TGTGCCAGCAGTCCTCAGAGCGGGAGGAGGTACGAGCAGTACTTC. This gives the protein CASSPQSGRRYEQYF.